This is a list of T cell receptor beta chains from one sample in a study of cytomegalovirus exposure and HLA in healthy donors. The data were produced by immunoSEQ multiplex PCR, yet TCRdb's version contains in-frame clones alone and is incomplete. The repertoire holds 200,000 to 250,000 clones, with around 80% as singletons. Input material: PBMCs. All receptors derive from a woman aged 40 to 55 in good health and CMV-seropositive. The CDR3 runs from the conserved cysteine through the conserved F or W. D genes are given only for firm matches. The listing skips clone size in some rows; elsewhere it reads once, few, many or a size class.

>TRBD1|TRBJ2-5|TRBV7-3|-
CASSLTTGIQETQYF
TGTGCCAGCAGCTTAACGACAGGGATCCAAGAGACCCAGTACTTC
>-|TRBJ2-3|TRBV2|-
CARTQGTDTQYF
TGTGCCAGGACTCAAGGCACAGATACGCAGTATTTT
>-|TRBJ1-2|TRBV27|-
CASGGVGPSGYTF
TGTGCCAGCGGCGGGGTTGGACCAAGTGGCTACACCTTC
>-|TRBJ2-7|TRBV7-2|-
CASSLALAFNEQYF
TGTGCCAGCAGCTTAGCACTAGCTTTCAACGAGCAGTACTTC
>TRBD1|TRBJ2-7|TRBV7-9|-
CASSLFGQGRFSYEQYF
TGTGCCAGCAGCCTCTTCGGACAGGGGCGCTTCTCCTACGAGCAGTACTTC
>TRBD1|TRBJ1-4|TRBV7-9|-
CSSSLDRIKLFF
TGTTCCAGCAGCTTGGACAGGATAAAACTGTTTTTT
>TRBD2|TRBJ2-7|TRBV11-3|once
CASSLSGSGGWEQYF
TGTGCCAGCAGCTTAAGCGGGAGCGGGGGTTGGGAGCAGTACTTC
>-|TRBJ1-2|TRBV6-5|-
CASSYSRETRGYTF
TGTGCCAGCAGTTACTCGAGAGAGACTCGGGGCTACACCTTC
>-|TRBJ1-5|TRBV2|-
CASSADRRNQPQHF
TGTGCCAGCAGCGCCGACAGGCGCAATCAGCCCCAGCATTTT
>TRBD1|TRBJ1-6|TRBV4-3|-
CASSQGTGLDSPLHF
TGCGCCAGCAGCCAAGGGACAGGGTTGGATTCACCCCTCCACTTT
>TRBD1|TRBJ2-7|TRBV5-4|-
CASSRDRGGYEQYF
TGTGCCAGCAGCCGGGACAGGGGAGGATACGAGCAGTACTTC
>-|TRBJ2-3|TRBV11-3|-
CASSLEHLRDTQYF
TGTGCCAGCAGCTTAGAACATTTGCGGGATACGCAGTATTTT
>-|TRBJ1-2|TRBV4-2|-
CASSPFWAGHYGYTF
TGTGCCAGCAGCCCCTTTTGGGCAGGGCACTATGGCTACACCTTC
>TRBD1|TRBJ2-5|TRBV4-3|-
CASSYDRTGGEETQYF
TGCGCCAGCAGCTACGACCGGACAGGGGGTGAAGAGACCCAGTACTTC
>TRBD1|TRBJ2-7|TRBV7-2|-
CASSFTGGSHEQYF
TGTGCCAGCAGCTTTACAGGGGGCAGCCACGAGCAGTACTTC
>TRBD1|TRBJ1-2|TRBV11-3|-
CASSLILGQGSMNYGYTF
TGTGCCAGCAGCTTAATCCTCGGACAGGGCTCTATGAACTATGGCTACACCTTC
>-|TRBJ1-1|TRBV7-8|-
CASSLVPTEPDEAFF
TGTGCCAGCAGCTTAGTTCCTACAGAGCCTGACGAAGCTTTCTTT
>TRBD1|TRBJ2-5|TRBV30|-
CAWNPGQGDETQYF
TGTGCCTGGAATCCGGGACAGGGAGATGAGACCCAGTACTTC
>TRBD2|TRBJ2-1|TRBV4-1|few
CASSQSSGGPYNEQFF
TGCGCCAGCAGCCAATCTAGCGGAGGGCCCTACAATGAGCAGTTCTTC
>-|TRBJ1-5|TRBV18|-
CASSPRSPGGGNQPQHF
TGTGCCAGCTCACCGCGCAGCCCGGGGGGCGGCAATCAGCCCCAGCATTTT
>TRBD1|TRBJ1-5|TRBV7-9|-
CASSSGQGLDSNQPQHF
TGTGCCAGCAGCTCGGGACAGGGCCTTGATAGCAATCAGCCCCAGCATTTT
>TRBD1|TRBJ2-7|TRBV7-2|-
CASSSGQGIYEQYF
TGTGCCAGCAGCTCGGGACAGGGTATATACGAGCAGTACTTC
>TRBD1|TRBJ1-4|TRBV6-5|-
CASSYRDRPNEKLFF
TGTGCCAGCAGTTACCGGGACAGGCCTAATGAAAAACTGTTTTTT
>-|TRBJ1-2|TRBV19|few
CASSTPGTSQGGYTF
TGTGCCAGTAGTACCCCCGGGACATCCCAGGGCGGCTACACCTTC
>TRBD1|TRBJ2-3|TRBV5-1|-
CASSHGTVSTDTQYF
TGCGCCAGCAGCCACGGGACAGTTAGCACAGATACGCAGTATTTT
>-|TRBJ2-3|TRBV7-2|-
CASTPSGTVSDTQYF
TGTGCCAGCACTCCATCAGGGACTGTATCAGATACGCAGTATTTT
>TRBD1|TRBJ1-1|TRBV5-1|-
CASSLQATGGTLMNTEAFF
TGCGCCAGCAGCTTGCAAGCGACAGGGGGCACCCTGATGAACACTGAAGCTTTCTTT
>-|TRBJ1-1|TRBV27|-
CASSDGQYTEAFF
TGTGCCAGCAGTGATGGACAGTACACTGAAGCTTTCTTT
>TRBD1|TRBJ1-6|TRBV9|-
CASSASPGTDNSPLHF
TGTGCCAGCAGCGCATCTCCCGGGACAGATAATTCACCCCTCCACTTT
>-|TRBJ1-5|TRBV19|-
CASIQGSRQPQHF
TGTGCCAGTATCCAGGGGTCACGGCAGCCCCAGCATTTT
>TRBD1|TRBJ2-7|TRBV5-1|-
CASSSGTGWSYEQYF
TGCGCCAGCAGTTCCGGGACAGGGTGGTCCTACGAGCAGTACTTC
>-|TRBJ1-2|TRBV19|-
CARQRGAYGYTF
TGTGCCAGGCAACGGGGGGCTTATGGCTACACCTTC
>-|TRBJ2-5|TRBV19|-
CASSPSVYQETQYF
TGTGCCAGTAGCCCGTCCGTTTACCAAGAGACCCAGTACTTC
>-|TRBJ2-5|TRBV7-9|-
CASSSTGDGGETQYF
TGTGCCAGCAGCTCGACGGGGGATGGGGGAGAGACCCAGTACTTC
>-|TRBJ1-2|TRBV5-6|once
CASSSGGPTIGYGYTF
TGTGCCAGCAGCTCGGGAGGACCTACCATAGGCTATGGCTACACCTTC
>-|TRBJ1-1|TRBV7-9|-
CSSSFGVNWWGQNTEAFF
TGTTCCAGCAGCTTCGGTGTTAATTGGTGGGGACAGAACACTGAAGCTTTCTTT
>-|TRBJ2-1|TRBV11-2|-
CASKWAGSNEQFF
TGTGCCAGCAAATGGGCGGGGTCCAATGAGCAGTTCTTC
>-|TRBJ1-2|TRBV7-2|-
CASSPFANYGYTF
TGTGCCAGCAGCCCGTTTGCTAACTATGGCTACACCTTC
>TRBD1|TRBJ1-5|TRBV5-1|-
CASSLGDRVNQPQHF
TGCGCCAGCAGCTTGGGGGACAGGGTCAATCAGCCCCAGCATTTT
>-|TRBJ1-4|TRBV4-3|-
CASSPERGYAKLFF
TGCGCCAGCAGCCCCGAGCGGGGATACGCGAAACTGTTTTTT
>-|TRBJ1-3|TRBV19|once
CASSIDAESGNTIYF
TGTGCCAGTAGTATAGACGCGGAATCTGGAAACACCATATATTTT